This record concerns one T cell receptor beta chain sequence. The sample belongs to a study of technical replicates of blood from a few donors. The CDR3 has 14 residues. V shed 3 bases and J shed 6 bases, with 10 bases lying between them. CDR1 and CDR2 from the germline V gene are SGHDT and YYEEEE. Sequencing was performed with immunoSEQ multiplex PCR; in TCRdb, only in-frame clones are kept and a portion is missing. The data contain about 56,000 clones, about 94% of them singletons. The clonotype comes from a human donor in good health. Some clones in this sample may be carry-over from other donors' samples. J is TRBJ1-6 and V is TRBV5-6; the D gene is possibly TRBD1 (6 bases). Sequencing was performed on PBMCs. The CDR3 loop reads CASSYDRSNSPLHF. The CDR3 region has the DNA TGTGCCAGCAGCTATGACAGGTCTAATTCACCCCTCCACTTT. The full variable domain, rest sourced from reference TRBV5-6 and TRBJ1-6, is DAGVTQSPTHLIKTRGQQVTLRCSPKSGHDTVSWYQQALGQGPQFIFQYYEEEERQRGNFPDRFSGHQFPNYSSELNVNALLLGDSALYLCASSYDRSNSPLHFGNGTRLTVT.